Below are 5 T cell receptor beta chains sequenced from a single sample in a study of spatial heterogeneity in lung cancer. As for time point: sample taken at primary tumor resection. The sequenced material consisted of unsorted whole RNA from tumor, nontumor lung or frozen PBMC. TCRdb recomputed calls from the 5' RACE reads with MiXCR, one row per CDR3 protein. The data show over 9,500 distinct CDR3 sequences, about 15% seen once. The specimen was PBMCs, collected at surgery. These receptors all stem from a male donor with early-stage non-small cell lung cancer.

The rearrangement joins TRBV20-1 to TRBJ2-7; D tentatively reads TRBD1 or TRBD2 (6 bases each). Trimming took off 3 bases at V and 0 bases at J, with 18 bases between the two ends. Germline assignment: CDR1 DFQATT and CDR2 SNEGSKA (reference sequence). The CDR3 runs 16 residues. The CDR3 nucleotides are TGCAGTGCTAGTACCCCGTGGGGGGACATCTCCTACGAGCAGTACTTC. Its protein is CSASTPWGDISYEQYF.

The chain links TRBV20-1 to TRBJ2-7; 8 nucleotides align to TRBD2. The junction had 8 bases not matched to a gene; V was cut back by 0 bases and J by 4 bases. This CDR3 has 15 amino acids. The germline gives CDR1 DFQATT, CDR2 SNEGSKA (reference sequence). CDR3 residues: CSARDPGRGVYEQYF. CDR3 bases: TGCAGTGCTAGAGATCCAGGGCGGGGGGTATACGAGCAGTACTTC.

This clonotype turned up a few times. The chain recombines TRBV9 with TRBJ1-4; weak D call: TRBD1 (6 bases). The germline gives CDR1 SGDLS, CDR2 YYNGEE. Trimming stripped 3 bases from V and 3 bases from J, with 12 bases between. This CDR3 spans 15 amino acids. CDR3 loop: CASSARRGSNEKLFF. The CDR3 DNA reads as TGTGCCAGCAGCGCCCGCAGGGGTTCTAATGAAAAACTGTTTTTT.

This clonotype was counted at least ten times. J is TRBJ2-1 and V is TRBV11-2, with 10 positions matching TRBD2. The junction had 10 bases not matched to a gene; V was cut back by 5 bases and J by 6 bases. The CDR3 loop spans 16 amino acids. Germline CDR1 SGHAT, CDR2 FQNNGV. The CDR3 is CASSDTSGIPRNEQFF. In DNA form, the CDR3 reads TGTGCCAGCAGCGATACTAGCGGGATCCCTCGCAATGAGCAGTTCTTC.

This chain connects TRBV5-1 to TRBJ2-7; D ambiguous. CDR3 length equals 14 residues. CDR1 and CDR2 from the germline V gene are SGHRS and YFSETQ. V was pared by 0 bases and J by 2 bases, with 9 bases between. The CDR3 DNA reads as TGCGCCAGCAGCTTGGTAGTACAACCCTACGAGCAGTACTTC. It is translated as CASSLVVQPYEQYF. Full variable domain (rest looked up from reference TRBV5-1 and TRBJ2-7): KAGVTQTPRYLIKTRGQQVTLSCSPISGHRSVSWYQQTPGQGLQFLFEYFSETQRNKGNFPGRFSGRQFSNSRSEMNVSTLELGDSALYLCASSLVVQPYEQYFGPGTRLTVT.